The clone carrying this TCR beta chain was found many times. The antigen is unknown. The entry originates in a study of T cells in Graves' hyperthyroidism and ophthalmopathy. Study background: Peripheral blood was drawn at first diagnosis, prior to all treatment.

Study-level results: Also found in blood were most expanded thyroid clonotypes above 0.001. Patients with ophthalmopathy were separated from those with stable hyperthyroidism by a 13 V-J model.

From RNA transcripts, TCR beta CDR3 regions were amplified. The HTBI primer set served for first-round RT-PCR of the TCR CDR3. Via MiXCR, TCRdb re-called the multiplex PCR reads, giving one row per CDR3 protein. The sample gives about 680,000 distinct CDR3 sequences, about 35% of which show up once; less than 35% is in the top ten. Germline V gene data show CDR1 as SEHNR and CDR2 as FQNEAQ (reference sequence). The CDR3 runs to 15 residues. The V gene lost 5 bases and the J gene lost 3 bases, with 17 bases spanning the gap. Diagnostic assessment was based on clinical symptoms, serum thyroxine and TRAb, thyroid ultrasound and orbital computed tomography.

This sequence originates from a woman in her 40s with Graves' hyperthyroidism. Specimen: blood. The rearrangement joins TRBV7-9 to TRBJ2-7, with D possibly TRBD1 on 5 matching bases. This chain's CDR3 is CASSTQPGPVYEQYF. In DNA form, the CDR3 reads TGTGCCAGCAGCACCCAACCAGGGCCGGTCTACGAGCAGTACTTC.